These 9 T cell receptor beta chains originate from one sample sequenced in a study of cytomegalovirus exposure and HLA in healthy donors. Researchers ran the PCR with 60 Vbeta and 13 Jbeta primers. TCRdb's copy holds only in-frame clones and misses some; the assay was immunoSEQ multiplex PCR. In the table there are 190,000 or so clones, over 65% of which are singletons. The sequencing sample was made of PBMCs. The receptors originated from a boy aged 2 to 10 in good health and CMV-seronegative.

This clone has just one count. The chain is built from TRBV15 and TRBJ2-7, with D tentatively TRBD2 (7 bases). The CDR3 length is 14 residues. V lost 7 bases to trimming and J lost 5 bases, with 18 bases between them. Germline-derived CDR1 and CDR2 are LNHNV and YYDKDF (reference sequence). CDR3 sequence (DNA): TGTGCCACCACTCGTGGGGGGGCCAAGGACGAGCAGTACTTC. It encodes CATTRGGAKDEQYF. The whole variable domain, filled in from reference TRBV15 and TRBJ2-7, reads DAMVIQNPRYQVTQFGKPVTLSCSQTLNHNVMYWYQQKSSQAPKLLFHYYDKDFNNEADTPDNFQSRRPNTSFCFLDIRSPGLGDTAMYLCATTRGGAKDEQYFGPGTRLTVT.

This clone was seen a handful of times. The rearrangement joins TRBV4-2 to TRBJ2-5, with D tentatively TRBD2 (5 bases). Germline CDR1 and CDR2: LGHNA and YNFKEQ. CDR3 length: 17 residues. The V end lost 1 base, the J end lost 5 bases, and 20 bases lay between the germline ends. This CDR3 is CASSQGGKGDKRETQYF. CDR3 bases: TGTGCCAGCAGCCAAGGAGGGAAGGGTGACAAGAGGGAGACCCAGTACTTC.

V usage is TRBV10-3 and J usage is TRBJ2-7, with 10 bases aligning to TRBD2. The CDR3 extends over 15 amino acids. Trimming at V came to 2 bases and at J to 5 bases, leaving 6 bases not matched to a gene. The germline V gene has CDR1 ENHRY and CDR2 SYGVKD. CDR3 loop: CAISEVGLARHEQYF. CDR3 in DNA: TGTGCCATCAGTGAGGTGGGACTAGCGCGCCACGAGCAGTACTTC.

This chain joins TRBV19 and TRBJ2-1, with 11 bases aligning to TRBD2. This CDR3 has 14 residues. J was trimmed by 6 bases and V by 3 bases; bases with no gene match: 1. Germline V gene sequence: CDR1 LNHDA, CDR2 SQIVND (reference sequence). The CDR3 region has the DNA TGTGCCAGTAGTATCCTAGCGGGGGGCAATGAGCAGTTCTTC. Residues: CASSILAGGNEQFF.

This chain joins TRBV4-2 and TRBJ2-3; D is possibly TRBD1 (7 bases). Trimming removed 7 bases at V and 1 base at J, with 15 bases between. The CDR3 contains 15 residues. Germline values: CDR1 LGHNA, CDR2 YNFKEQ. Written as DNA, the CDR3 is TGTGCCAGCATCAGGGGGGTCCGGGGCACAGATACGCAGTATTTT. Its protein is CASIRGVRGTDTQYF.

This chain joins TRBV5-1 and TRBJ1-2, with TRBD1 matching 7 bases. The germline V gene encodes CDR1 SGHRS and CDR2 YFSETQ. The CDR3 is 14 residues long. V trimming: 2 bases; J trimming: 0 bases; junction bases outside the gene matches: 1. CDR3 in amino acids: CASSFGTANYGYTF. CDR3 DNA: TGCGCCAGCAGCTTCGGGACAGCTAACTATGGCTACACCTTC.

The CDR3 DNA reads TGTGCCAGCAGCGCGAGTCTCTATAATTCACCCCTCCACTTT. Encoded protein: CASSASLYNSPLHF. V is TRBV5-6 and J is TRBJ1-6; D not resolved. This CDR3 has 14 residues. Looked up from germline, CDR1 is SGHDT and CDR2 is YYEEEE. Trimming removed 4 bases from V and 3 bases from J, with 8 bases in between.

This clone was found once. The chain is built from TRBV7-9 and TRBJ2-3; D may be TRBD2 (6 bases). From germline, CDR1 is SEHNR and CDR2 FQNEAQ (reference sequence). Trimming removed 2 bases from V and 2 bases from J, with 14 bases in between. This CDR3 contains 16 residues. The chain's CDR3 is CASSLLLAEFTDTQYF. The CDR3 region has the DNA TGTGCCAGCAGCTTATTGTTAGCGGAATTCACAGATACGCAGTATTTT.

The chain combines TRBV4-3 with TRBJ2-5; 13 bases line up with TRBD2. The germline V gene encodes CDR1 LGHNA and CDR2 YSLEER. Losses at the gene ends were 5 bases for V and 1 base for J; bases not matched to a gene: 4. The CDR3 is 16 residues long. The chain's CDR3 is CASSLGLAGAQETQYF. CDR3 nucleotide sequence: TGCGCCAGCAGCTTAGGACTAGCGGGGGCCCAAGAGACCCAGTACTTC.